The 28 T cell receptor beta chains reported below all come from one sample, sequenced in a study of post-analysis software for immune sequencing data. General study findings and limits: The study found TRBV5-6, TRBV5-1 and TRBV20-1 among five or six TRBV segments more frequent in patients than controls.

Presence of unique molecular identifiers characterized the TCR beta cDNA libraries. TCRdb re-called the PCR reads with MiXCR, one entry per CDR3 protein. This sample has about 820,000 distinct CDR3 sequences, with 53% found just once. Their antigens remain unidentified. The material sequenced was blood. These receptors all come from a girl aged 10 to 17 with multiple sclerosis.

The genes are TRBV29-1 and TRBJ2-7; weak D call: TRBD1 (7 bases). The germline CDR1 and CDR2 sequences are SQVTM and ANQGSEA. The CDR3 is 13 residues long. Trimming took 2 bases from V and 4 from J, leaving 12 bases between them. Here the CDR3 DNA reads TGCAGCGTTGAACTCAGGGGGGCTTACGAGCAGTACTTC. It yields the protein CSVELRGAYEQYF.

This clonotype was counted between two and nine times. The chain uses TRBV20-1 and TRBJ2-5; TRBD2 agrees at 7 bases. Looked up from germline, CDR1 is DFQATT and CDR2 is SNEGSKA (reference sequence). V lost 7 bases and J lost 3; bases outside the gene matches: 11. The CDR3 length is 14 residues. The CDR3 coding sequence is TGCAGTGTCCCGCAGGGACTAACCGAAGAGACCCAGTACTTC. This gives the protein CSVPQGLTEETQYF.

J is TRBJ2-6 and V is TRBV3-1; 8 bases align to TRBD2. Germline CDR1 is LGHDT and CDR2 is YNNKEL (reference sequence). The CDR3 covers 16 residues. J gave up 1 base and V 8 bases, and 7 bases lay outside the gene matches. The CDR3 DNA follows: TGTGCCAGCCTGGGAGCGGGGGATTCTGGGGCCAACGTCCTGACTTTC. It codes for CASLGAGDSGANVLTF. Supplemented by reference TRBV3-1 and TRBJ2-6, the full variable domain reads DTAVSQTPKYLVTQMGNDKSIKCEQNLGHDTMYWYKQDSKKFLKIMFSYNNKELIINETVPNRFSPKSPDKAHLNLHINSLELGDSAVYFCASLGAGDSGANVLTFGAGSRLTVL.

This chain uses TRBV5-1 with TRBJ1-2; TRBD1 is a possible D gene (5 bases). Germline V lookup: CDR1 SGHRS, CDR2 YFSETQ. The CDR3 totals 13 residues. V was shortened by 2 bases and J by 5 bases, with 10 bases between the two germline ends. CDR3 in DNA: TGCGCCAGCAGCTTTGGGGGGGAGTATGGCTACACCTTC. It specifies CASSFGGEYGYTF.

This CDR3 is CASSLGGGGPNTGELFF. DNA for the CDR3: TGTGCCAGCAGCCTCGGGGGCGGGGGGCCCAACACCGGGGAGCTGTTTTTT. The chain carries TRBV6-1 and TRBJ2-2, with 8 bases matching TRBD2. J was trimmed by 2 bases and V by 6 bases; bases with no gene match: 11. The germline V gene encodes CDR1 MNHNS and CDR2 SASEGT. CDR3 size: 17 residues.

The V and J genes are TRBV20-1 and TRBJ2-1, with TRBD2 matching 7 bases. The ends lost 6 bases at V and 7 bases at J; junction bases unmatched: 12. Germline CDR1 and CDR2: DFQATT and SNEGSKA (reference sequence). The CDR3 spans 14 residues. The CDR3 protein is CSALWREKLNEQFF. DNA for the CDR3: TGCAGTGCGCTCTGGCGGGAGAAGCTAAATGAGCAGTTCTTC.

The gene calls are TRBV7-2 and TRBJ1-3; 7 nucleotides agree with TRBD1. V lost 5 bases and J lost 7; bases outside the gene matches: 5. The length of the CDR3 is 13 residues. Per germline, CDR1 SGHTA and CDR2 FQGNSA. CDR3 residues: CASSRDRANTIYF. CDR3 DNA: TGTGCCAGCAGCCGGGACAGAGCGAACACCATATATTTT. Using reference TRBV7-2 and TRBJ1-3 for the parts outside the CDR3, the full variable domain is GAGVSQSPSNKVTEKGKDVELRCDPISGHTALYWYRQSLGQGLEFLIYFQGNSAPDKSGLPSDRFSAERTGGSVSTLTIQRTQQEDSAVYLCASSRDRANTIYFGEGSWLTVV.

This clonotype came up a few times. The CDR3: CASSARTGRNYGYTF. In DNA form, the CDR3 reads TGTGCCAGCAGCGCCCGGACGGGGCGGAACTATGGCTACACCTTC. The genes are TRBV12-3 or TRBV12-4 and TRBJ1-2; tentatively, D is TRBD1 (5 bases). Deletions cut 6 bases from V and 2 bases from J, with 16 bases between. There are 15 residues in the CDR3.

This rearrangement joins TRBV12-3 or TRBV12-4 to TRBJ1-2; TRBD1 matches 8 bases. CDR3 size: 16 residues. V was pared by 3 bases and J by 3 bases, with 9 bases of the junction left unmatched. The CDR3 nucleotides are TGTGCCAGCAGTTTCTCTCCGACAGGGGCAGACTATGGCTACACCTTC. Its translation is CASSFSPTGADYGYTF.

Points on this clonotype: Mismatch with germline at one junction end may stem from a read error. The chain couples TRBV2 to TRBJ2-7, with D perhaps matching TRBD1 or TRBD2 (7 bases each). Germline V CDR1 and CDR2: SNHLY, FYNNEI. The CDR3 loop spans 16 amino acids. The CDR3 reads CASSEAKTGRAYEQYF. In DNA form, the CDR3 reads TGTGCCAGTAGTGAAGCGAAGACAGGGAGGGCCTACGAGCAGTACTTC.

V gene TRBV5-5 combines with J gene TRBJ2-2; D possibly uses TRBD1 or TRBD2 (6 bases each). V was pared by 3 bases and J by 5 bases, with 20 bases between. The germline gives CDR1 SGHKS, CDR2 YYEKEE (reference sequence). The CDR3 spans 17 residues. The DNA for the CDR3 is TGTGCCAGCAGCTGGACTAACAGGGAGCGCGGGACCGGGGAGCTGTTTTTT. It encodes CASSWTNRERGTGELFF.

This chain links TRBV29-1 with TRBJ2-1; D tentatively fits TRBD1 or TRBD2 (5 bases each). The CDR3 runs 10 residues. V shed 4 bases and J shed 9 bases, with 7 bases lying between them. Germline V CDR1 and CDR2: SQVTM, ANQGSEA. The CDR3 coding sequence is TGCAGCGTTGGGGGACGTGAGCAGTTCTTC. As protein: CSVGGREQFF.

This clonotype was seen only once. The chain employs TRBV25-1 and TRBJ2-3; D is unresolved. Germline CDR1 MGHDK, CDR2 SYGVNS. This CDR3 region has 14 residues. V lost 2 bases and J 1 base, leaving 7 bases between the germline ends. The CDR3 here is CASSENPRTDTQYF. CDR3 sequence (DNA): TGTGCCAGCAGTGAAAATCCGCGCACAGATACGCAGTATTTT.

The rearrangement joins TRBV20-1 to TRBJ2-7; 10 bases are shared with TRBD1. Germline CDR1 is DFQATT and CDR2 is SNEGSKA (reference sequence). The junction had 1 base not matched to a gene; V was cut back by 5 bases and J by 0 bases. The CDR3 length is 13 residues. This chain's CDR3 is CSARTGGSYEQYF. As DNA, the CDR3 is TGCAGTGCTCGGACAGGGGGCTCCTACGAGCAGTACTTC.

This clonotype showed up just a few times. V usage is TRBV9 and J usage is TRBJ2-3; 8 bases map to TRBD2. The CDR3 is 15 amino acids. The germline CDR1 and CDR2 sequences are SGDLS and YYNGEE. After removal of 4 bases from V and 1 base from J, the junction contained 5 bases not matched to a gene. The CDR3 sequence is CASSPPSGRTDTQYF. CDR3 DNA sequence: TGTGCCAGCAGCCCCCCTAGCGGGCGCACAGATACGCAGTATTTT. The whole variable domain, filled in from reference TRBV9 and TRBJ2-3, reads DSGVTQTPKHLITATGQRVTLRCSPRSGDLSVYWYQQSLDQGLQFLIQYYNGEERAKGNILERFSAQQFPDLHSELNLSSLELGDSALYFCASSPPSGRTDTQYFGPGTRLTVL.

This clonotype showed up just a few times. CDR3 residues: CASSLEGDYGYTF. CDR3 in DNA: TGCGCCAGCAGCTTGGAAGGAGACTATGGCTACACCTTC. The chain recombines TRBV5-1 with TRBJ1-2; D unresolved. The CDR3 is made up of 13 amino acids. The germline V gene has CDR1 SGHRS and CDR2 YFSETQ. Deletions cut 0 bases from V and 3 bases from J, with 6 bases between.

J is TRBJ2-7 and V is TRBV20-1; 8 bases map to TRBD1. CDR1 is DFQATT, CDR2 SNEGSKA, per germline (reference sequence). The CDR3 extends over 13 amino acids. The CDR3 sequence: CTAGKTGGYEQYF. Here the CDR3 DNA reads TGCACCGCGGGGAAAACAGGGGGCTACGAGCAGTACTTC.

CDR3 loop: CASSQAKGYEQYF. DNA of the CDR3: TGTGCCAGCAGCCAAGCTAAAGGTTACGAGCAGTACTTC. The V and J genes are TRBV3-1 and TRBJ2-7, with D hard to call. This CDR3 region has 13 residues. Germline CDR1 is LGHDT and CDR2 is YNNKEL (reference sequence). Trimming took 1 base from V and 4 from J, leaving 8 bases between them.

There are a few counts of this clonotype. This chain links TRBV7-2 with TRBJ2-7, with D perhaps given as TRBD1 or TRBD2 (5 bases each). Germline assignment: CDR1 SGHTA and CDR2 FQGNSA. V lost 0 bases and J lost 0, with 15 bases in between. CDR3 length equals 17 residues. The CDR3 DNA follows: TGTGCCAGCAGCTTAGCCGGGACGCCGCCTTTCTCCTACGAGCAGTACTTC. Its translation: CASSLAGTPPFSYEQYF.

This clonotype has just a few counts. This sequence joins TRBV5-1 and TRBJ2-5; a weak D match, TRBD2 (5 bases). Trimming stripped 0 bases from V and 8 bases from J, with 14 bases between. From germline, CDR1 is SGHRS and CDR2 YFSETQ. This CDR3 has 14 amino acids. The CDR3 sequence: CASSLVGADGTQYF. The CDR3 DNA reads TGCGCCAGCAGCTTGGTCGGAGCGGACGGAACCCAGTACTTC.

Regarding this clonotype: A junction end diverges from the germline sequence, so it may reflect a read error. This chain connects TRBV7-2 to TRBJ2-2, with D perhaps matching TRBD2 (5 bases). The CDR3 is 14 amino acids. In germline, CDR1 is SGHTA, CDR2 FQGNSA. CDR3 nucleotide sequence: TGTGCCGGCAGCTTAGTTGGCGGGACCGGGGAGCTGTTTTTT. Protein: CAGSLVGGTGELFF.

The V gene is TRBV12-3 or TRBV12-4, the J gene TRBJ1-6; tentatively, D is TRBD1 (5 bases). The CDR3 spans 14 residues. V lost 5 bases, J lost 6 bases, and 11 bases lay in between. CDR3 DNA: TGTGCCAGCAGTAGCTCTGACAGTAATTCACCCCTCCACTTT. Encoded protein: CASSSSDSNSPLHF.

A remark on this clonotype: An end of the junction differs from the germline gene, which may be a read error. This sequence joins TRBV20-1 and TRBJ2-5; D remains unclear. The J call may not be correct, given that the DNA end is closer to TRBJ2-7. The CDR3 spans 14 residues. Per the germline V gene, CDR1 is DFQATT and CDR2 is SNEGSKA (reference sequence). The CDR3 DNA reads TGTAGTGCAGGCCCAGTATCCCTCCTCTACGAGCAGTACTTC. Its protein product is CSAGPVSLLYEQYF.

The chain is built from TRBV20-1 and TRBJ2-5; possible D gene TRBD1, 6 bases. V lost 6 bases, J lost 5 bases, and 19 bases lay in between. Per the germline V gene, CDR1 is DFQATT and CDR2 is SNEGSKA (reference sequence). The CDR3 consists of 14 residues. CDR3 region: CSAYTGTMGETQYF. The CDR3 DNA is TGCAGTGCCTATACCGGGACAATGGGTGAGACCCAGTACTTC.

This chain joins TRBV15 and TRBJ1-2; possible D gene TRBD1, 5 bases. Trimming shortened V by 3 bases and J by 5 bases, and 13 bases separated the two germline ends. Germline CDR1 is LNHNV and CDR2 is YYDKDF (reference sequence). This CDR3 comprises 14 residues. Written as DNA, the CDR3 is TGTGCCACCAGCAGGGGGGTCGGTCAATATGGCTACACCTTC. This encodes CATSRGVGQYGYTF.

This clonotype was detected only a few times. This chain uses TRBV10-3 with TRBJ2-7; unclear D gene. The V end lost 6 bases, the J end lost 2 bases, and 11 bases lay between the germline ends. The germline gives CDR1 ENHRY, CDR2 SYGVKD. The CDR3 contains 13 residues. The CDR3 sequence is CAIRLTATYEQYF. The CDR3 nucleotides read TGTGCCATCAGGTTGACCGCGACCTACGAGCAGTACTTC.

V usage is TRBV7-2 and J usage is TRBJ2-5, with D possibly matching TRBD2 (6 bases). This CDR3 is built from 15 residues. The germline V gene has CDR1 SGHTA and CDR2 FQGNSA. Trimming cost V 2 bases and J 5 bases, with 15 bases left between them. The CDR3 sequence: CASSLMRGRTETQYF. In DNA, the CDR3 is TGTGCCAGCAGCTTAATGCGGGGCCGGACGGAGACCCAGTACTTC.

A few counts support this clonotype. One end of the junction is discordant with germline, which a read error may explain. The CDR3 reads CAGSVGLAGSTDTQYF. CDR3 nucleotides: TGCGCCGGCAGCGTAGGACTAGCAGGATCCACAGATACGCAGTATTTT. V usage is TRBV5-1 and J usage is TRBJ2-3, with 8 positions matching TRBD2. Germline loops: CDR1 SGHRS, CDR2 YFSETQ. This CDR3 region has 16 residues.